Reported below is one T cell receptor (beta chain). This specimen comes from a study of blood T cell repertoires in COVID-19. Per the original data handling: Amplification from reference gene primers served as the basis for estimated nucleated cell counts. TCRdb keeps only in-frame clones here, not all; method: immunoSEQ multiplex PCR. D and trimming come from the DNA, and the V and J calls and clone size come from that table. The sample contains 300,000 to 400,000 clones, around 89% of which appear only once. Germline V gene data show CDR1 as SQVTM and CDR2 as ANQGSEA. Trimming took off 2 bases at V and 4 bases at J, with 17 bases between the two ends. The CDR3 contains 15 residues.

The chain employs TRBV29-1 and TRBJ1-2, with a weak D call TRBD1 (5 bases). The specimen was PBMCs or T cells enriched from blood (not recorded which). This TCR was recovered from a woman aged 25 to 39 with acute COVID-19. CDR3 protein: CSVESTKDNRYGYTF. The CDR3 region has the DNA TGCAGCGTTGAAAGCACGAAGGACAACCGCTATGGCTACACCTTC.